This TCR beta chain was sequenced in a study of cytomegalovirus exposure and HLA in healthy donors. In this sample, this clone turned up once. Its antigen is unidentified. Study-level points and caveats: It was reportedly the case that the classifier diagnosed cytomegalovirus status with high specificity and sensitivity. Immune exposure was documented only through CMV serostatus. Certain indistinguishable V segments, among them TRBV6-2 and TRBV6-3, were excluded. Presence/absence analysis assumed near-uniform sequencing depth across donors.

Germline CDR1 is MDHEN and CDR2 is SYDVKM. V shed 10 bases, J shed 5 bases, and the junction held 7 bases outside the gene matches. CDR3 length: 14 residues. PCR was performed using 60 Vbeta and 13 Jbeta primers. The method was immunoSEQ multiplex PCR; TCRdb's version includes in-frame clones alone and lacks a portion of them. The sample holds 150,000 to 200,000 clones, over 65% seen once. Sequencing was done on a sample of PBMCs. The chain carries TRBV28 and TRBJ2-1; 11 bases are shared with TRBD2. The source is a woman aged 40 to 49 in good health and CMV-seropositive. The DNA for the CDR3 is TGTGCCATATTCGGGACTAGCGGAGACAATGAGCAGTTCTTC. This gives the protein CAIFGTSGDNEQFF.